The 8 T cell receptor beta chains below were found in one sample sequenced in a study of blood T cell repertoires in COVID-19. Profiling relied on immunoSEQ multiplex PCR, and the TCRdb table lists in-frame clones only, not all of them. The sample has around 260,000 clones, more than 85% seen once. Specimen: peripheral blood. The receptors stem from a person under 35 with COVID-19, enrolled during active disease.

The CDR3: CASSDGLAGSRAYEQYF. CDR3 DNA sequence: TGCGCCAGCAGTGATGGACTAGCGGGTTCGAGGGCATACGAGCAGTACTTC. J is TRBJ2-7 and V is TRBV10-2, with 11 positions matching TRBD2. With V trimmed by 3 bases and J by 4 bases, 11 bases remained unmatched. The germline V gene encodes CDR1 WSHSY and CDR2 SAAADI. The CDR3 totals 17 residues.

This clone was seen a single time. The chain's CDR3 is CASSRGYGQYF. The CDR3 coding sequence is TGTGCCAGCAGCCGAGGGTATGGGCAGTATTTT. The gene calls are TRBV3-1 (or the pseudogene TRBV3-2) and TRBJ2-3; possible D gene TRBD2, 5 bases. In germline, CDR1 is LGHDT, CDR2 YNNKEL (reference sequence). This CDR3 has 11 residues. The V gene lost 4 bases and the J gene lost 11 bases, with 10 bases spanning the gap.

The J gene is TRBJ2-1, the V gene TRBV5-1, with a possible D match to TRBD2 (6 bases). V lost 4 bases and J 5 bases, leaving 10 bases between the germline ends. The CDR3 covers 13 residues. Germline V gene sequence: CDR1 SGHRS, CDR2 YFSETQ. CDR3 bases: TGCGCCAGCAGCGGGGACTTCAACAATGAGCAGTTCTTC. Its translation is CASSGDFNNEQFF.

CDR3 nucleotides: TGTGCCAGTATCCACCCCGACAGCCAAAGGTATCACTACGAGCAGTACTTC. Protein: CASIHPDSQRYHYEQYF. The chain recombines TRBV19 with TRBJ2-7; TRBD1 is a possible D gene (5 bases). The CDR3 has 17 amino acids. Germline V gene data show CDR1 as LNHDA and CDR2 as SQIVND (reference sequence). Trimming took 7 bases from V and 3 from J, leaving 25 bases between them.

V and J are TRBV19 and TRBJ1-5, with D possibly TRBD1 on 6 matching bases. With 4 bases removed from V and 5 bases from J, the gap between germline ends came to 12 bases. CDR1 and CDR2 from the germline V gene are LNHDA and SQIVND (reference sequence). CDR3 length: 14 amino acids. CDR3 nucleotides: TGTGCCAGTAGTAAACGACAGGCTGATCAGCCCCAGCATTTT. Protein product: CASSKRQADQPQHF. The full variable domain, in which reference TRBV19 and TRBJ1-5 provide the parts outside the CDR3, is DGGITQSPKYLFRKEGQNVTLSCEQNLNHDAMYWYRQDPGQGLRLIYYSQIVNDFQKGDIAEGYSVSREKKESFPLTVTSAQKNPTAFYLCASSKRQADQPQHFGDGTRLSIL.

This sequence joins TRBV10-3 and TRBJ1-2, with TRBD1 as a possible D gene (6 bases). The V end was cut by 0 bases, the J end by 7 bases, with 12 bases between. The germline gives CDR1 ENHRY, CDR2 SYGVKD. The CDR3 totals 14 residues. Here the CDR3 reads CAISESQGFGGYTF. In DNA, the CDR3 is TGTGCCATCAGTGAGTCGCAGGGGTTCGGTGGCTACACCTTC.

The rearrangement uses TRBV6-5 and TRBJ2-1; 7 positions agree with TRBD2. With V trimmed by 6 bases and J by 12 bases, 8 bases remained unmatched. CDR3 length: 12 residues. The germline CDR1 and CDR2 sequences are MNHEY and SVGAGI. The CDR3 DNA reads as TGTGCCAGCAGGCTAGCGGAGATCCCGCAGTTCTTC. It encodes CASRLAEIPQFF.

The rearrangement uses TRBV5-5 and TRBJ1-1; D perhaps matches TRBD1 (6 bases). Germline-derived CDR1 and CDR2 are SGHKS and YYEKEE (reference sequence). The V and J ends lost 0 bases and 3 bases respectively, with 9 bases between them. CDR3 length equals 14 residues. Here the CDR3 DNA reads TGTGCCAGCAGCTTGGGACAGGTATACACTGAAGCTTTCTTT. Protein: CASSLGQVYTEAFF. Full variable domain (missing parts from reference TRBV5-5 and TRBJ1-1): DAGVTQSPTHLIKTRGQQVTLRCSPISGHKSVSWYQQVLGQGPQFIFQYYEKEERGRGNFPDRFSARQFPNYSSELNVNALLLGDSALYLCASSLGQVYTEAFFGQGTRLTVV.